The source of this T cell receptor beta chain is a study of T cells in Graves' hyperthyroidism and ophthalmopathy. Study-level information: Peripheral blood draws took place at initial diagnosis, ahead of any treatment. Findings and limits, study-wide: Model output signaled ophthalmopathy a median about 6.3 months ahead of onset.

Germline lookup yields CDR1 SGHAT and CDR2 FQNNGV. Trimming shortened V by 0 bases and J by 7 bases, and 13 bases separated the two germline ends. The CDR3 extends over 15 amino acids. RNA transcripts served as the template for amplifying TCR beta CDR3 regions. In the first-round RT-PCR of the TCR CDR3, the HTBI primer set was used. One entry per CDR3 protein results from TCRdb running MiXCR on the multiplex PCR reads. In the table there are about 400,000 distinct CDR3 sequences, 13% to 15% of which are singletons. This clonotype was detected ten times or more. What it binds is unknown. The source of the PBMCs was less than 12 ml of fresh peripheral blood.

The sequencing input was blood. The receptor was derived from a woman in her 30s with Graves' ophthalmopathy. The chain is built from TRBV11-2 and TRBJ2-1, with D possibly matching TRBD2 (6 bases). The CDR3, as DNA: TGTGCCAGCAGCTTAGAAGGCGGGGTATTGAATGAGCAGTTCTTC. Translation: CASSLEGGVLNEQFF. The full variable domain, completed using reference TRBV11-2 and TRBJ2-1, is EAGVAQSPRYKIIEKRQSVAFWCNPISGHATLYWYQQILGQGPKLLIQFQNNGVVDDSQLPKDRFSAERLKGVDSTLKIQPAKLEDSAVYLCASSLEGGVLNEQFFGPGTRLTVL.